This T cell receptor (beta chain) was observed in a study of beta chain features in type 1 diabetes. The authors reverse transcribed all of the isolated RNA, so sequencing captured expressed TCRB transcripts. Repertoires were generated with immunoSEQ multiplex PCR, while TCRdb's copy carries only in-frame clones and drops some. The repertoire holds hundreds of thousands of clones, with around a sixth as singletons. Germline lookup yields CDR1 MGHRA and CDR2 YSYEKL. V lost 1 base and J lost 1; bases outside the gene matches: 7. The CDR3 loop spans 17 amino acids. The sample taken for sequencing was naive CD4+ T cells from blood. The origin of this receptor is a man between 18 and 29 years old in good health. J is TRBJ2-1 and V is TRBV4-1, with 7 bases that match TRBD2. In DNA, the CDR3 is TGCGCCAGCAGCCAAGTCCCGCGGGAGACGTCCTACAATGAGCAGTTCTTC. It yields the protein CASSQVPRETSYNEQFF.